These 11 T cell receptor beta chains came from one sample sequenced in a study of shared clonotypes between healthy human individuals. TCRdb's copy holds only in-frame clones and misses some; the assay was immunoSEQ multiplex PCR. This table holds 450,000 to 600,000 clones, roughly 85% found once. The sample consisted of PBMCs. The receptors here all came from a woman in her 40s in good health. Some clones in this sample may be carry-over from other donors' samples.

This clone has only a few counts. The V and J genes are TRBV9 and TRBJ2-2; 8 nucleotides agree with TRBD1. The germline gives CDR1 SGDLS, CDR2 YYNGEE. The length of the CDR3 is 19 residues. J lost 1 base, V lost 2 bases, and 13 bases had no gene match. CDR3 sequence: CASSVTGTGSLQNTGELFF. CDR3 coding DNA: TGTGCCAGCAGCGTGACCGGGACAGGTTCTCTTCAGAACACCGGGGAGCTGTTTTTT.

This chain links TRBV11-2 with TRBJ1-2; unclear D gene. V lost 5 bases and J lost 4, with 17 bases in between. The CDR3 has 15 residues. Germline V gene sequence: CDR1 SGHAT, CDR2 FQNNGV. The CDR3 region has the DNA TGTGCCAGCAGCCCAACCCGCCTCACGTTCTATGGCTACACCTTC. Translated: CASSPTRLTFYGYTF.

The chain is built from TRBV30 and TRBJ1-3; TRBD1 matches 8 bases. Germline V gene lookup returns CDR1 GTSNPN and CDR2 SVGIG (reference sequence). With 8 bases clipped from V and 3 bases from J, the junction kept 12 bases outside the gene matches. The CDR3 extends over 15 amino acids. In DNA, the CDR3 is TGTGCCAGGACAGGGTCGGAGCGTGATGGAAACACCATATATTTT. Amino acids: CARTGSERDGNTIYF.

The chain carries TRBV7-8 and TRBJ2-1; 12 positions match TRBD2. Germline values: CDR1 SGHVS, CDR2 FQNEAQ. This CDR3 has 15 amino acids. Trimming removed 5 bases from V and 10 bases from J; junction bases left unmatched: 9. The CDR3 loop is CASSLTSGSTREQFF. In DNA, the CDR3 is TGTGCCAGCAGCCTGACTAGCGGGAGTACAAGGGAGCAGTTCTTC.

The chain links TRBV7-2 to TRBJ2-5; TRBD2 agrees at 7 bases. This CDR3 region has 15 residues. J gave up 5 bases and V 1 base, and 7 bases lay outside the gene matches. Germline CDR1 SGHTA, CDR2 FQGNSA. The CDR3 loop reads CASSLEGRVTETQYF. DNA for the CDR3: TGTGCCAGCAGCTTAGAAGGGAGGGTCACGGAGACCCAGTACTTC.

To note about this clone: The same CDR3 also results from other DNA sequences found in this sample. This chain links TRBV19 with TRBJ2-5; D possibly corresponds to TRBD2 (6 bases). The ends were cut back, 4 bases at V and 3 bases at J, with 12 bases in the middle. This CDR3 is built from 14 residues. Germline V CDR1 and CDR2: LNHDA, SQIVND (reference sequence). Here the CDR3 DNA reads TGTGCCAGTAGTACGCCGGGACTTAAAGAGACCCAGTACTTC. This encodes CASSTPGLKETQYF.

DNA for the CDR3: TGTGCCAGCAGCGTAGGCGGAAAGTCCACCGGGGAGCTGTTTTTT. It is translated as CASSVGGKSTGELFF. This chain joins TRBV9 and TRBJ2-2; no clear D. V lost 0 bases to trimming and J lost 4 bases, with 10 bases between them. Germline V lookup: CDR1 SGDLS, CDR2 YYNGEE. The CDR3 has 15 amino acids.

The chain has TRBV7-9 and TRBJ1-3; the D is unclear. The CDR3 is 13 residues long. The V gene's germline CDR1 is SEHNR and CDR2 FQNEAQ (reference sequence). V gave up 3 bases and J gave up 3 bases, with 6 bases separating them. DNA of the CDR3: TGTGCCAGCAGCTTGGGAGGTGGAAACACCATATATTTT. The encoded protein is CASSLGGGNTIYF.

This rearrangement joins TRBV28 to TRBJ2-3; D not resolved. V shed 6 bases and J shed 2 bases, with 12 bases lying between them. Germline CDR1 reads MDHEN; CDR2 reads SYDVKM. The CDR3 is 14 amino acids. The CDR3 loop is CASSPPWPTDTQYF. The DNA of the CDR3 is TGTGCCAGCAGCCCCCCCTGGCCCACAGATACGCAGTATTTT.

On this clone itself: A read error may explain this, as a much larger clone is one base away. The sample has other DNA sequences that encode this CDR3 too. The genes are TRBV7-3 and TRBJ2-5, with D maybe TRBD1 (7 bases). Deletions cut 6 bases from V and 3 bases from J, with 14 bases between. The CDR3 covers 14 residues. CDR1 and CDR2 from the germline V gene are SGHTA and FQGTGA. In nucleotides, the CDR3 is TGTGCCAGCAGTGCCCAGGGGGGAGAAGAGACCCAGTACTTC. It translates to CASSAQGGEETQYF.

The chain has TRBV7-6 and TRBJ2-2, with 8 nucleotides matching TRBD2. This CDR3 is built from 17 residues. Trimming took 1 base from V and 1 from J; bases not matched to a gene: 5. The germline V gene encodes CDR1 SGHVS and CDR2 FNYEAQ. The CDR3 bases are TGTGCCAGCAGCTTAGTTCAACTAGCGGAGAACACCGGGGAGCTGTTTTTT. Amino acid sequence: CASSLVQLAENTGELFF. Based on the CDR3 plus reference TRBV7-6 and TRBJ2-2, the full variable domain is GAGVSQSPRYKVTKRGQDVALRCDPISGHVSLYWYRQALGQGPEFLTYFNYEAQQDKSGLPNDRFSAERPEGSISTLTIQRTEQRDSAMYRCASSLVQLAENTGELFFGEGSRLTVL.